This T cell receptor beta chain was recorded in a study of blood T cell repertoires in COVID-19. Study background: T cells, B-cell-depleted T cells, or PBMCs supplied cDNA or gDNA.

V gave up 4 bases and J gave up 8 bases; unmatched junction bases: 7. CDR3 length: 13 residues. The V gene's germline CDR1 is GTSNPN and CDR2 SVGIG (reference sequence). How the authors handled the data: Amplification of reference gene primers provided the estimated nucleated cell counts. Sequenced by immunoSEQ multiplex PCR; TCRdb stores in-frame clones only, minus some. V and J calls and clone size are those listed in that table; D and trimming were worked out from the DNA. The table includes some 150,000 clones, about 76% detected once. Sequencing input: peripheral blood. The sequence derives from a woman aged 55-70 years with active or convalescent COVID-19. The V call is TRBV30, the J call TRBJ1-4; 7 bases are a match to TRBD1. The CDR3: CAWTWAGGEKLFF. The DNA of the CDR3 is TGTGCCTGGACCTGGGCAGGGGGGGAAAAACTGTTTTTT.